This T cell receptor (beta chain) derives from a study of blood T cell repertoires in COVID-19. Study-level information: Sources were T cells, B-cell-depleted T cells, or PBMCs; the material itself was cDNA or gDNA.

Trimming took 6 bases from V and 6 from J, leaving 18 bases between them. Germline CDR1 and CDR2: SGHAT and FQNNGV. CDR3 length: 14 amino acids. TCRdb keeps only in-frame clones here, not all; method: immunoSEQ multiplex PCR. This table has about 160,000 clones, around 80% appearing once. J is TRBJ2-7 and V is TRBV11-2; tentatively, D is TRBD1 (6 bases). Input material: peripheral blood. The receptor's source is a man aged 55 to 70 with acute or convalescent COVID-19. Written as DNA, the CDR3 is TGTGCCAGCAGAAGTGGACAGTCGGTTTCCGAGCAGTACTTC. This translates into CASRSGQSVSEQYF. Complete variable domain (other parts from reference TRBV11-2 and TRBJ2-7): EAGVAQSPRYKIIEKRQSVAFWCNPISGHATLYWYQQILGQGPKLLIQFQNNGVVDDSQLPKDRFSAERLKGVDSTLKIQPAKLEDSAVYLCASRSGQSVSEQYFGPGTRLTVT.